One sample yielded the 8 T cell receptor beta chains listed below, sequenced in a study of T cells in Graves' hyperthyroidism and ophthalmopathy. The TCR beta CDR3 regions underwent amplification using RNA transcripts as the source. HTBI primers were employed in a first-round RT-PCR of the TCR CDR3. TCRdb ran MiXCR on the multiplex PCR reads and lists one entry per CDR3 protein. The table includes about 320,000 distinct CDR3 sequences, approximately 15% detected once. The specimen sequenced was blood. The receptor source for this set is a man aged 25-45 years with Graves' hyperthyroidism.

The chain employs TRBV7-2 and TRBJ1-4; possibly TRBD1 for D (5 bases). The V gene's germline CDR1 is SGHTA and CDR2 FQGNSA. This CDR3 has 15 amino acids. The V and J ends lost 5 bases and 5 bases respectively, with 15 bases between them. In DNA form, the CDR3 reads TGTGCCAGCAGCACCCACACCGGGGGAAATGAAAAACTGTTTTTT. It translates to CASSTHTGGNEKLFF.

V and J are TRBV9 and TRBJ2-7, with D unclear. Per germline, CDR1 SGDLS and CDR2 YYNGEE. The CDR3 has 14 amino acids. Trimming removed 1 base from V and 0 bases from J, with 8 bases in between. CDR3 in amino acids: CASSVYWNSYEQYF. The DNA for the CDR3 is TGTGCCAGCAGCGTATATTGGAACTCCTACGAGCAGTACTTC.

This clonotype was detected ten times or more. The V call is TRBV28, the J call TRBJ2-7; D may be TRBD2 (6 bases). The CDR3 runs 13 residues. The germline V gene has CDR1 MDHEN and CDR2 SYDVKM. Trimming pared 8 bases from V and 2 bases from J, leaving 13 bases between. The CDR3, as DNA: TGTGCCAGCTTCGGAGGGTCGACCTACGAGCAGTACTTC. This translates into CASFGGSTYEQYF.

This clonotype was recorded many times. The chain recombines TRBV28 with TRBJ2-3, with D perhaps matching TRBD1 (6 bases). The CDR3 has 15 amino acids. Trimming left V 3 bases short and J 6 bases short, with 16 bases between. The V gene's germline CDR1 is MDHEN and CDR2 SYDVKM. Here the CDR3 reads CASSFTRGGLDTQYF. CDR3 sequence (DNA): TGTGCCAGCAGTTTTACCAGGGGTGGGCTGGATACGCAGTATTTT. Filled out from reference TRBV28 and TRBJ2-3, the complete variable domain reads DVKVTQSSRYLVKRTGEKVFLECVQDMDHENMFWYRQDPGLGLRLIYFSYDVKMKEKGDIPEGYSVSREKKERFSLILESASTNQTSMYLCASSFTRGGLDTQYFGPGTRLTVL.

Many counts were recorded for this clonotype. The gene calls are TRBV5-1 and TRBJ2-1; a possible D gene is TRBD2 (6 bases). CDR3 length equals 13 residues. Germline V gene sequence: CDR1 SGHRS, CDR2 YFSETQ. The germline V and J ends were trimmed by 4 bases and 11 bases, with 16 bases remaining between them. Here the CDR3 reads CASSPGGAPQQFF. CDR3 nucleotide sequence: TGCGCCAGCAGCCCCGGCGGGGCTCCCCAGCAGTTCTTC.

The chain is built from TRBV9 and TRBJ1-2; D remains unclear. The CDR3 covers 16 residues. Looked up from germline, CDR1 is SGDLS and CDR2 is YYNGEE. The V gene lost 0 bases and the J gene lost 4 bases, with 16 bases spanning the gap. The CDR3 DNA follows: TGTGCCAGCAGCGTAGGAGTCCTAACCCGAGGCTATGGCTACACCTTC. This translates into CASSVGVLTRGYGYTF.

This clonotype appeared many times. This CDR3 reads CASSLVQTYEQYF. DNA of the CDR3: TGTGCCAGCAGCTTGGTCCAAACCTACGAGCAGTACTTC. The chain is built from TRBV5-6 and TRBJ2-7; the D is unclear. This CDR3 is built from 13 residues. Germline V gene sequence: CDR1 SGHDT, CDR2 YYEEEE. V gave up 0 bases and J gave up 2 bases, with 6 bases separating them.

This clonotype appeared many times. The CDR3 nucleotides read TGTGCCTGGAGTGTAACAGGGGGCACTGAAGCTTTCTTT. This sequence encodes CAWSVTGGTEAFF. The chain combines TRBV30 with TRBJ1-1; 8 nucleotides agree with TRBD1. The CDR3 loop spans 13 amino acids. Germline V gene lookup returns CDR1 GTSNPN and CDR2 SVGIG (reference sequence). The V gene end was trimmed by 0 bases and the J gene end by 4 bases; junction bases not matched to a gene: 1.